Listed here are 16 T cell receptor beta chains from one sample, sequenced in a study of blood T cell repertoires in COVID-19. Only in-frame clones appear in the TCRdb table, and some are missing; sequencing was by immunoSEQ multiplex PCR. The sample carries under 350,000 clones, roughly 85% recorded once. Sequencing input: peripheral blood. These receptors were obtained from a human donor in a cohort sampled during active COVID-19.

V and J are TRBV6-5 and TRBJ2-5, with 7 nucleotides matching TRBD1. From germline, CDR1 is MNHEY and CDR2 SVGAGI. V shed 5 bases and J 2 bases; nucleotides not matched to a gene: 5. This CDR3 contains 14 residues. DNA for the CDR3: TGTGCCAGCAGTCACACAGGGGTACAAGAGACCCAGTACTTC. Translation gives CASSHTGVQETQYF.

The chain is built from TRBV7-6 and TRBJ2-5, with 7 bases identical to TRBD1. This CDR3 is 15 amino acids long. Trimming took 5 bases from V and 1 from J; bases not matched to a gene: 7. The germline CDR1 and CDR2 sequences are SGHVS and FNYEAQ. The CDR3 nucleotides read TGTGCCAGCAGCCCCGGAGGACAGGCCCAAGAGACCCAGTACTTC. It encodes CASSPGGQAQETQYF.

The chain has TRBV11-2 and TRBJ1-6; D uncertain. Germline V lookup: CDR1 SGHAT, CDR2 FQNNGV. The CDR3 is 14 amino acids. With 6 bases removed from V and 7 bases from J, the gap between germline ends came to 13 bases. The CDR3 DNA follows: TGTGCCAGCAGACCCGGGGAATTCAATTCACCCCTCCACTTT. Translation: CASRPGEFNSPLHF.

The chain uses TRBV2 and TRBJ2-7, with 10 bases lining up with TRBD2. CDR1 and CDR2 (germline): SNHLY, FYNNEI. This CDR3 spans 15 amino acids. With V trimmed by 6 bases and J by 4 bases, 9 bases remained unmatched. The CDR3 nucleotides are TGTGCCAGCAGGGACCTTGGACTAGCGGTTTACGAGCAGTACTTC. Its protein product is CASRDLGLAVYEQYF.

The chain combines TRBV30 with TRBJ1-1; TRBD1 aligns across 7 bases. Trimming at V came to 2 bases and at J to 6 bases, leaving 9 bases not matched to a gene. Germline CDR1 and CDR2: GTSNPN and SVGIG (reference sequence). The CDR3 is made up of 14 amino acids. The CDR3: CAWSLTGVYSEAFF. The CDR3 coding sequence is TGTGCCTGGAGTCTAACAGGGGTTTACTCTGAAGCTTTCTTT.

The count of this clone is one. The chain employs TRBV3-1 (or the pseudogene TRBV3-2) and TRBJ1-2, with TRBD1 matching 10 bases. The CDR3 has 16 amino acids. Germline V CDR1 and CDR2: LGHDT, YNNKEL (reference sequence). Germline trimming cut 3 bases from V and 4 bases from J; bases unmatched to any gene: 8. The CDR3 reads CASSQTTGQGVYGYTF. CDR3 nucleotide sequence: TGTGCCAGCAGCCAGACAACCGGACAGGGGGTCTATGGCTACACCTTC.

This chain connects TRBV30 to TRBJ2-1; D perhaps matches TRBD2 (5 bases). Germline lookup yields CDR1 GTSNPN and CDR2 SVGIG (reference sequence). The CDR3 covers 15 residues. The V end lost 6 bases, the J end lost 0 bases, and 15 bases lay between the germline ends. CDR3 loop: CACTVKRGSYNEQFF. In DNA, the CDR3 is TGTGCCTGTACAGTCAAACGGGGCTCCTACAATGAGCAGTTCTTC. The full variable domain, completed using reference TRBV30 and TRBJ2-1, is SQTIHQWPATLVQPVGSPLSLECTVEGTSNPNLYWYRQAAGRGLQLLFYSVGIGQISSEVPQNLSASRPQDRQFILSSKKLLLSDSGFYLCACTVKRGSYNEQFFGPGTRLTVL.

The CDR3 DNA sequence: TGTGCCAGCAGTTATTCGACTGATAACACTGAAGCTTTCTTT. Its protein is CASSYSTDNTEAFF. This rearrangement joins TRBV6-2 or TRBV6-3 to TRBJ1-1, with D unresolved. V was trimmed by 3 bases and J by 2 bases, leaving 10 bases between them. Germline CDR1 is MNHEY and CDR2 is SVGEGT. CDR3 length: 14 amino acids.

The chain recombines TRBV7-9 with TRBJ1-2, with 8 bases fitting TRBD1. Germline V CDR1 and CDR2: SEHNR, FQNEAQ (reference sequence). V lost 1 base, J lost 0 bases, and 4 bases stayed unmatched. This CDR3 contains 16 residues. The CDR3 loop is CASSLGQGASNYGYTF. The CDR3 bases are TGTGCCAGCAGCTTAGGGCAGGGGGCATCTAACTATGGCTACACCTTC.

This clone came up a few times. The V gene is TRBV3-1 (or the pseudogene TRBV3-2), the J gene TRBJ1-3; D is uncertain. CDR1 is LGHDT, CDR2 YNNKEL, per germline (reference sequence). The CDR3 sequence is 11 residues long. The ends were cut back, 10 bases at V and 1 base at J, with 5 bases in the middle. The CDR3: CATASGNTIYF. CDR3 in DNA: TGTGCCACCGCGTCTGGAAACACCATATATTTT.

This rearrangement joins TRBV7-3 to TRBJ2-1; the D gene is possibly TRBD2 (5 bases). Deletions cut 10 bases from V and 5 bases from J, with 18 bases between. The CDR3 spans 14 residues. Looked up from germline, CDR1 is SGHTA and CDR2 is FQGTGA. The CDR3 region has the DNA TGTGCCACCGAGGACTGCAAGCCCCACAATGAGCAGTTCTTC. It yields the protein CATEDCKPHNEQFF.

This chain connects TRBV7-3 to TRBJ2-5, with 7 bases lining up with TRBD2. CDR1 and CDR2 (germline): SGHTA, FQGTGA. V shed 4 bases and J 2 bases; nucleotides not matched to a gene: 4. This CDR3 has 14 residues. CDR3 sequence: CASSSSAGQETQYF. DNA for the CDR3: TGTGCCAGCAGCTCGTCAGCGGGGCAAGAGACCCAGTACTTC.

The chain is built from TRBV2 and TRBJ2-3, with 11 bases identical to TRBD2. The germline V gene has CDR1 SNHLY and CDR2 FYNNEI. The CDR3 totals 16 residues. The J segment lost 2 bases and the V segment lost 7 bases, leaving 8 bases of the junction unmatched. This CDR3 is CASNRLAGRYTDTQYF. CDR3 coding DNA: TGTGCCAGCAATCGACTAGCGGGGAGATACACAGATACGCAGTATTTT. The full variable domain, in which reference TRBV2 and TRBJ2-3 provide the parts outside the CDR3, is EPEVTQTPSHQVTQMGQEVILRCVPISNHLYFYWYRQILGQKVEFLVSFYNNEISEKSEIFDDQFSVERPDGSNFTLKIRSTKLEDSAMYFCASNRLAGRYTDTQYFGPGTRLTVL.

This chain connects TRBV30 to TRBJ2-1; 8 nucleotides match TRBD1. After removal of 0 bases from V and 5 bases from J, the junction contained 6 bases not matched to a gene. The CDR3 length is 15 residues. The germline V gene has CDR1 GTSNPN and CDR2 SVGIG (reference sequence). DNA for the CDR3: TGTGCCTGGAGTGTAGGGCAGGGGGCCCACAATGAGCAGTTCTTC. This codes for CAWSVGQGAHNEQFF.

J is TRBJ2-5 and V is TRBV24-1; no clear D. The V gene's germline CDR1 is KGHDR and CDR2 SFDVKD. The CDR3 totals 13 residues. Trimming took off 3 bases at V and 3 bases at J, with 7 bases between the two ends. The DNA for the CDR3 is TGTGCCACCAGTGATCTCGTTGAAGAGACCCAGTACTTC. Protein product: CATSDLVEETQYF.

The chain combines TRBV9 with TRBJ1-2; 10 bases line up with TRBD1. V lost 4 bases, J lost 5 bases, and 8 bases stayed unmatched. CDR1 is SGDLS and CDR2 is YYNGEE in the germline V gene. The CDR3 contains 15 residues. The CDR3 sequence is CASSPWDRGIYGYTF. DNA of the CDR3: TGTGCCAGCAGCCCTTGGGACAGGGGAATTTATGGCTACACCTTC.